The present TCR beta chain was sequenced within a study of CD8 T cells in ankylosing spondylitis. Trimming left V 5 bases short and J 2 bases short, with 10 bases between. CDR1 SGHAT and CDR2 FQNNGV come from the germline V gene. The length of the CDR3 is 14 residues. Study-level points and caveats: Relatively rare in peripheral blood, disease-linked clones were also CD8+.

Using quantitative 5'-RACE with molecular barcodes, the authors made TCR beta libraries. One entry per CDR3 protein results from TCRdb running MiXCR on the 5' RACE reads. Of approximately 350,000 distinct CDR3 sequences listed, approximately 20% are singletons. This clonotype was counted between two and nine times. As yet, its antigen is unknown. The chain employs TRBV11-2 and TRBJ2-1; the D is unclear. The sample consisted of blood, either unsorted or a sorted T cell fraction (not recorded which). This receptor was identified in a male donor with ankylosing spondylitis or in good health (not recorded which). CDR3 sequence (DNA): TGTGCCAGCAGCCGCCCCTCCCCCTACAATGAGCAGTTCTTC. It specifies CASSRPSPYNEQFF.